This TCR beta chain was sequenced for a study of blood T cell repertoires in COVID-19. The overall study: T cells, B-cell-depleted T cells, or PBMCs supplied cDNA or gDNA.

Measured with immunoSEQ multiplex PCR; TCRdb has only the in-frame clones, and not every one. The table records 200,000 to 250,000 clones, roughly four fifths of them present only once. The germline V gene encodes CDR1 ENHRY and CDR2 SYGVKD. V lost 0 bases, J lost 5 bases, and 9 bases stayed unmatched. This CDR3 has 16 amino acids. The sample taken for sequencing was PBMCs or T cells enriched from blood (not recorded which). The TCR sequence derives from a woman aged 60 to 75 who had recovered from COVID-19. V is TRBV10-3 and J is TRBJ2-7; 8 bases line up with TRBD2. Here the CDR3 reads CAISESPSGPQDEQYF. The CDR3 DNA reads TGTGCCATCAGTGAGTCGCCTAGCGGGCCACAGGACGAGCAGTACTTC.